A single T cell receptor beta chain is shown here with its context. This sample stems from a study of chemoradiotherapy in HPV16-positive cancers. Germline lookup yields CDR1 KGHSH and CDR2 LQKENI. Trimming at V came to 2 bases and at J to 6 bases, leaving 7 bases not matched to a gene. CDR3 length: 15 residues. Repertoires were sampled repeatedly during chemoradiotherapy. The data were produced by immunoSEQ multiplex PCR, yet TCRdb's version contains in-frame clones alone and is incomplete. Of about 29,000 clones in the sample, 91% were seen once. Source: blood, taken from a patient who underwent chemoradiotherapy. This chain links TRBV18 with TRBJ2-7, with 10 bases matching TRBD1. This receptor was obtained from a human donor with HPV-associated anogenital cancer. The CDR3 sequence is CASSPETGTGAEQYF. In nucleotides, the CDR3 is TGTGCCAGCTCACCAGAGACCGGGACAGGGGCCGAGCAGTACTTC.